This entry describes one TCR beta chain. Its matching antigen is unknown. This specimen comes from a study of graft-versus-host responses after intestinal transplantation. Whole-study results and caveats: GvH clones were identified in recipient marrow, with some first appearing in ileum or blood.

The CDR3 has 15 amino acids. V shed 2 bases and J 7 bases; nucleotides not matched to a gene: 10. The germline V gene encodes CDR1 MDHEN and CDR2 SYDVKM. Generated by immunoSEQ multiplex PCR, the TCRdb table keeps only in-frame clones and is missing some. The table records 80,000 or so clones, about nine tenths of them present only once. The rearrangement uses TRBV28 and TRBJ1-2; 7 positions agree with TRBD1. The sequence derives from a human patient who received an intestinal transplant, so some T cells may come from the graft donor. The source was PBMCs, collected 98 days after intestinal transplantation. The CDR3 protein is CASSLGVMTGFGYTF. The CDR3 DNA sequence: TGTGCCAGCAGTTTAGGGGTCATGACAGGGTTTGGCTACACCTTC.